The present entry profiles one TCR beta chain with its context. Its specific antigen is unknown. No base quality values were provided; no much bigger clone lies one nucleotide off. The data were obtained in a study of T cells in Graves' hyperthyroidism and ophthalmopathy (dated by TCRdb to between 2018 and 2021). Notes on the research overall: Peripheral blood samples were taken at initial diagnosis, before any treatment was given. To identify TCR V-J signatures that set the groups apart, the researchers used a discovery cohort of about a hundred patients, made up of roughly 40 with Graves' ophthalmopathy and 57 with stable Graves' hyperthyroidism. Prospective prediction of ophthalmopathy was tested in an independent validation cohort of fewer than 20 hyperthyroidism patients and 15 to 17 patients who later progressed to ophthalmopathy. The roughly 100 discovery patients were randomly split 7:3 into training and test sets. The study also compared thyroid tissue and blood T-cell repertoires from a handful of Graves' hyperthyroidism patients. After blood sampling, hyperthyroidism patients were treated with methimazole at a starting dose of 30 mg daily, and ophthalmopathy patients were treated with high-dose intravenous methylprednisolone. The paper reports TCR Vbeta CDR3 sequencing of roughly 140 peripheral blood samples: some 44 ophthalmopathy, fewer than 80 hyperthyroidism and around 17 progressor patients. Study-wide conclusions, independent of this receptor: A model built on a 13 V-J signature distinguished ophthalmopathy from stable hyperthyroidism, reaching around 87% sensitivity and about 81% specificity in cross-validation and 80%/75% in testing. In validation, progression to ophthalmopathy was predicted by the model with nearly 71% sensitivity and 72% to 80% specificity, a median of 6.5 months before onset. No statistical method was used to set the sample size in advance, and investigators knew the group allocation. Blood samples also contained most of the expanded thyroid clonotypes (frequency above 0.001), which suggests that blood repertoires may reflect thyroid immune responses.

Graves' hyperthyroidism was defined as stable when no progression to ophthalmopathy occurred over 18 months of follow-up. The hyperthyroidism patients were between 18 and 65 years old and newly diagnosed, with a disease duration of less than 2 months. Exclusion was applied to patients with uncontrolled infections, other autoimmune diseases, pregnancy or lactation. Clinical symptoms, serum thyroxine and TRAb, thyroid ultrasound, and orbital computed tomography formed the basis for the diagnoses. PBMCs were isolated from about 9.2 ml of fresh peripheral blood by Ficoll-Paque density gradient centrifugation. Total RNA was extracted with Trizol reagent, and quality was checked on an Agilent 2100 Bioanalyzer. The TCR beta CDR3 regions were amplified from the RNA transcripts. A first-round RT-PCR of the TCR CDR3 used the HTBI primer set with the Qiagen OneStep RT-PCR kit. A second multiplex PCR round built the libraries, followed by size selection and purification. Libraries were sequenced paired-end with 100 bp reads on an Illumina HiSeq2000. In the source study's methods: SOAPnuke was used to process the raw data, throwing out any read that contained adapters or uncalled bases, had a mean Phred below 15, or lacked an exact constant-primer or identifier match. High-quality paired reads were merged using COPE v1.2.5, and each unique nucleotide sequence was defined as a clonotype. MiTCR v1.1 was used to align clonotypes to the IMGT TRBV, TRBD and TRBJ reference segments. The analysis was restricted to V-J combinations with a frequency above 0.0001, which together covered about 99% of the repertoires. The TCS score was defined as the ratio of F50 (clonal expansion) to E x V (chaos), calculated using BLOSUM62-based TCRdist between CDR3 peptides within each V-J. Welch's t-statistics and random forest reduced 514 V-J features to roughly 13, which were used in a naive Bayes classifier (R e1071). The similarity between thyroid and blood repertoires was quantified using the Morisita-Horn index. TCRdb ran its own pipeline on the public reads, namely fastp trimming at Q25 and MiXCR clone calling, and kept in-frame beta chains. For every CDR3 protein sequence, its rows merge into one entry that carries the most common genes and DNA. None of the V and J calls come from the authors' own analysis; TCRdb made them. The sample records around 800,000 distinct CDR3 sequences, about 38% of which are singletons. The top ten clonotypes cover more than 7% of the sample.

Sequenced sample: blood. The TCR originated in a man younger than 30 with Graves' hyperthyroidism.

CDR3 loop: CASSVEAGGPGELFF. Read as DNA, the sequence is TGTGCCAGCAGCGTAGAAGCGGGGGGGCCCGGGGAGCTGTTTTTT. The sequence links TRBV9 to TRBJ2-2, with 10 bases aligning to TRBD2. The CDR3 goes from the cysteine to the phenylalanine over 15 residues. Solely the CDR3 DNA is kept, with 45 bases framed from the first base. V has 0 bases trimmed and J has 6 bases trimmed; junction bases matching no gene number 2. CDR1 and CDR2, per the germline V gene, are SGDLS and YYNGEE.